The 12 T cell receptor beta chains below come from one sample, sequenced in a study of CD8 T cells in ankylosing spondylitis. Whole-study results and caveats: Apparently characteristic of ankylosing spondylitis blood was a TCR beta motif (under ten highly homologous variants).

Their antigens remain unidentified. TCRdb called the 5' RACE reads again in MiXCR, with one record for every CDR3 protein. Of a few hundred thousand distinct CDR3 sequences listed, 7.5% to 9% are singletons. Source material: blood, either unsorted or a sorted T cell fraction (not recorded which). All receptors derive from a male donor with ankylosing spondylitis.

V and J are TRBV27 and TRBJ2-5; D is unresolved. V was trimmed by 5 bases and J by 1 base, leaving 8 bases between them. This CDR3 has 13 amino acids. The germline V gene encodes CDR1 MNHEY and CDR2 SMNVEV (reference sequence). CDR3 sequence reads: CASSHSFQETQYF. CDR3 DNA sequence: TGTGCCAGCAGTCACTCCTTCCAAGAGACCCAGTACTTC.

Ten or more counts support this clonotype. This chain uses TRBV28 with TRBJ2-1; TRBD2 might be the D (5 bases). CDR3 length: 19 residues. CDR1 and CDR2 (germline): MDHEN, SYDVKM. The germline V and J ends were trimmed by 5 bases and 3 bases, with 26 bases remaining between them. CDR3 amino acids: CASSLPPSTSFVFYNEQFF. The CDR3 nucleotides read TGTGCCAGCAGTCTCCCCCCGTCCACTAGTTTTGTCTTCTACAATGAGCAGTTCTTC.

The chain carries TRBV6-1 and TRBJ1-4, with a weak D call TRBD1 (6 bases). CDR1 and CDR2 (germline): MNHNS, SASEGT. The CDR3 consists of 14 residues. Trimming cost V 6 bases and J 7 bases, with 15 bases left between them. This CDR3 reads CASRKDSGVEKLFF. The CDR3 nucleotides are TGTGCCAGCAGGAAGGACAGCGGAGTTGAAAAACTGTTTTTT.

The chain carries TRBV19 and TRBJ2-7; D unclear. Germline-derived CDR1 and CDR2 are LNHDA and SQIVND (reference sequence). V was pared by 5 bases and J by 0 bases, with 8 bases between. The length of the CDR3 is 13 residues. This CDR3 is CASSAASSYEQYF. The CDR3 nucleotides read TGTGCCAGTAGTGCCGCGAGCTCCTACGAGCAGTACTTC.

The chain is built from TRBV18 and TRBJ1-3; D is perhaps TRBD1 (6 bases). This CDR3 has 16 amino acids. The germline CDR1 and CDR2 sequences are KGHSH and LQKENI. Trimming took 3 bases from V and 2 from J, leaving 14 bases between them. The CDR3: CASSPSGGAPGNTIYF. The CDR3 DNA is TGTGCCAGCTCACCTTCTGGGGGGGCCCCTGGAAACACCATATATTTT.

This clonotype has just a few counts. One junction end disagrees with the germline gene, perhaps due to a read error. The chain joins TRBV9 to TRBJ1-2; D is perhaps TRBD1 (5 bases). Germline-derived CDR1 and CDR2 are SGDLS and YYNGEE. The CDR3 is made up of 10 amino acids. This CDR3 reads CASSGDQDHF. CDR3 nucleotides: TGTGCCAGCAGCGGGGACCAAGATCACTTC.

This clonotype was detected only a few times. The genes are TRBV4-1 and TRBJ2-7, with D possibly being TRBD2 (6 bases). V lost 4 bases and J lost 0, with 13 bases in between. The CDR3 contains 15 residues. CDR1 and CDR2 from the germline V gene are MGHRA and YSYEKL. The CDR3 region is CASSRGVVSSYEQYF. The CDR3 nucleotides are TGCGCCAGCAGCCGGGGGGTCGTTTCCTCCTACGAGCAGTACTTC.

A few counts support this clonotype. V and J are TRBV12-3 or TRBV12-4 and TRBJ2-2, with D possibly matching TRBD2 (6 bases). Trimming removed 4 bases at V and 5 bases at J, with 11 bases between. The CDR3 is 14 residues long. CDR3 DNA sequence: TGTGCCAGCAGTTCCGGGACTCCGACCGGGGAGCTGTTTTTT. Translation gives CASSSGTPTGELFF.

The chain couples TRBV12-5 to TRBJ2-2, with D possibly being TRBD1 (6 bases). The CDR3 totals 15 residues. Trimming pared 6 bases from V and 3 bases from J, leaving 14 bases between. CDR1 and CDR2 (germline): LGHNT, FRNRAP. For the CDR3, the DNA is TGTGCTAGTGGCTGGGGACACCTAGACACCGGGGAGCTGTTTTTT. This translates into CASGWGHLDTGELFF.

The chain couples TRBV6-1 to TRBJ1-4, with D perhaps matching TRBD1 (6 bases). CDR1 MNHNS and CDR2 SASEGT come from the germline V gene. V lost 4 bases and J 5 bases, leaving 11 bases between the germline ends. The CDR3 has 14 amino acids. The CDR3 spells CASSGWGANEKLFF. CDR3 bases: TGTGCCAGCAGTGGATGGGGGGCGAATGAAAAACTGTTTTTT.

This clonotype appeared many times. The V gene is TRBV12-3 or TRBV12-4, the J gene TRBJ2-5; D is unclear. The CDR3 totals 12 residues. Trimming took off 5 bases at V and 3 bases at J, with 7 bases between the two ends. CDR3 bases: TGTGCCAGCAGTAGGTCGGAAGAGACCCAGTACTTC. Its protein product is CASSRSEETQYF.

This clonotype was detected a few times. V is TRBV5-1 and J is TRBJ2-1; 12 bases are a match to TRBD2. The trim removed 0 bases at V and 6 bases at J, leaving 4 bases unmatched. The CDR3 is 16 amino acids. Germline V gives CDR1 SGHRS, CDR2 YFSETQ. CDR3 in amino acids: CASSLELAGGINEQFF. DNA of the CDR3: TGCGCCAGCAGCTTGGAACTAGCGGGAGGAATCAATGAGCAGTTCTTC.